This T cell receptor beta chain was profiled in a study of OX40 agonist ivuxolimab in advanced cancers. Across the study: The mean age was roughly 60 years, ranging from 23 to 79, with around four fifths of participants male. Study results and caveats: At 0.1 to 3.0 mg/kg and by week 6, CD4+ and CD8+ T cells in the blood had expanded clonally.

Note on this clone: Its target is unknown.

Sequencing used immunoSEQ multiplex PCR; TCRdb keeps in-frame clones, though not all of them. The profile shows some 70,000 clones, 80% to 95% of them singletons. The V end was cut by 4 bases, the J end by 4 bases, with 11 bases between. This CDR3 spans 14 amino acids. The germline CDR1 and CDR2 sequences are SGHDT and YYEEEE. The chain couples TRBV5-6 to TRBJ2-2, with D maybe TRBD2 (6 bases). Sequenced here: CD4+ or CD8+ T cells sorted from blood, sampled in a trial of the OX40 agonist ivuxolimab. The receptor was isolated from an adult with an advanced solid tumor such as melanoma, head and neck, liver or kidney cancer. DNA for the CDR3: TGTGCCAGCAGCCGGGGGTCGGGCACCGGGGAGCTGTTTTTT. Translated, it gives CASSRGSGTGELFF.